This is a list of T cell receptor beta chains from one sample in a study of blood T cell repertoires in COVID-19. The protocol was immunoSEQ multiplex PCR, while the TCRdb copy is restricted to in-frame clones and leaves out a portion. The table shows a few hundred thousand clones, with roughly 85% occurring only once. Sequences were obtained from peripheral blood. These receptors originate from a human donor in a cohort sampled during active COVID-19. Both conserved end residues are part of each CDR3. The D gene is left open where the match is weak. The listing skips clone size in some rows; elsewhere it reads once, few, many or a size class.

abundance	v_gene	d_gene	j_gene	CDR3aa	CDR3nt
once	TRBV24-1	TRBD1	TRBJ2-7	CATSDGGTGSHEQYF	TGTGCCACCAGTGATGGGGGGACAGGGTCCCACGAGCAGTACTTC
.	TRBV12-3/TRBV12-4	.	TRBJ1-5	CASRIQIGPQHF	TGTGCCAGCAGAATCCAGATTGGGCCCCAGCATTTT
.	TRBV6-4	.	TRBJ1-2	CASSPQGRYGYTF	TGTGCCAGCAGTCCCCAGGGTCGCTATGGCTACACCTTC
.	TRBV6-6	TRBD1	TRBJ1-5	CASSSGQGVNQPQHF	TGTGCCAGCAGTTCGGGACAGGGGGTTAATCAGCCCCAGCATTTT
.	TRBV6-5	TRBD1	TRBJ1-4	CASSYAGQGGEKLFF	TGTGCCAGCAGTTACGCGGGACAGGGTGGTGAAAAACTGTTTTTT
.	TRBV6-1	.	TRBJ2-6	CASSGWGVDNSGANVLTF	TGTGCCAGCAGTGGGTGGGGGGTTGACAACTCTGGGGCCAACGTCCTGACTTTC
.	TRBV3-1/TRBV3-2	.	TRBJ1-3	CASSRAGLRSGNTIYF	TGTGCCAGCAGCCGCGCGGGACTGCGCTCTGGAAACACCATATATTTT
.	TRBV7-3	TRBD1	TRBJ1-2	CASSPQGGGYGYTF	TGTGCCAGCAGCCCCCAAGGGGGCGGCTATGGCTACACCTTC
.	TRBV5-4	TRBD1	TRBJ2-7	CASSPLRTGQGYEQYF	TGTGCCAGCAGCCCGCTCCGGACAGGGCAGGGGTACGAGCAGTACTTC
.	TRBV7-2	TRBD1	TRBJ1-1	CASSSHAGGKTEAFF	TGTGCCAGCAGCTCCCATGCAGGGGGCAAAACTGAAGCTTTCTTT
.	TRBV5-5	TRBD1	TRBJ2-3	CASSNYPGQGALVGTDTQYF	TGTGCCAGCAGCAATTACCCGGGACAGGGGGCGCTTGTAGGCACAGATACGCAGTATTTT
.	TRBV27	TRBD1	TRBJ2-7	CASRSTGGASYEQYF	TGTGCCAGCAGATCGACAGGGGGCGCGTCCTACGAGCAGTACTTC
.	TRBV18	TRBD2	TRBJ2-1	CASSPRRGGIYEQFF	TGTGCCAGCTCACCAAGGCGGGGGGGCATCTATGAGCAGTTCTTC
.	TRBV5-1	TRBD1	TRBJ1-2	CASRPGTGGSNYGYTF	TGCGCCAGCAGACCGGGGACAGGGGGCTCTAACTATGGCTACACCTTC
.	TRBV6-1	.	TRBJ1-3	CASSEWQGLENTIYF	TGTGCCAGCAGTGAATGGCAGGGGCTCGAAAACACCATATATTTT
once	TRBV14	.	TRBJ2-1	CASSQEWSYNEQFF	TGTGCCAGCAGCCAAGAATGGAGCTACAATGAGCAGTTCTTC
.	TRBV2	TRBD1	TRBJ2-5	CASIDRGFGETQYF	TGTGCCAGCATCGACAGGGGGTTCGGGGAGACCCAGTACTTC
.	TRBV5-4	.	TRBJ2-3	CASSFRGPDTQYF	TGTGCCAGCAGCTTTAGGGGCCCAGATACGCAGTATTTT
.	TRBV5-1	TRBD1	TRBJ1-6	CASSLDRGRSPLHF	TGCGCCAGCAGCTTAGACAGGGGGCGGTCACCCCTCCACTTT
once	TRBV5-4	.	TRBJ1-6	CASSTPGQWSYNSPLHF	TGTGCCAGCAGTACCCCCGGACAGTGGTCCTATAATTCACCCCTCCACTTT
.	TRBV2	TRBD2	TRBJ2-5	CASKFAGGDETQYF	TGTGCCAGCAAGTTTGCGGGGGGGGACGAGACCCAGTACTTC
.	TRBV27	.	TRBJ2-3	CASSPRAGTDTQYF	TGTGCCAGCAGTCCTCGGGCGGGCACGGATACGCAGTATTTT
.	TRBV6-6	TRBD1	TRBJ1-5	CASTPGTGKNQPQHF	TGTGCCAGCACCCCCGGGACAGGGAAAAATCAGCCCCAGCATTTT
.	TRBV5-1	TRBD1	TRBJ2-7	CASSLDGTDRYEQYF	TGCGCCAGCAGCTTGGATGGGACAGACCGATACGAGCAGTACTTC
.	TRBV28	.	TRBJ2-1	CASSLSIHEQFF	TGTGCCAGCAGTTTATCCATCCATGAGCAGTTCTTC
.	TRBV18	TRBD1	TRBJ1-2	CASSETGLGYGYTF	TGTGCCAGCTCGGAGACAGGGTTGGGCTATGGCTACACCTTC
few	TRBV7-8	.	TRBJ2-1	CASSLVRGMTYNEQFF	TGTGCCAGCAGCTTAGTTAGGGGGATGACCTACAATGAGCAGTTCTTC
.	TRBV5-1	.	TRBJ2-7	CASSAQGAGFGVSYEQYF	TGCGCCAGCAGCGCCCAAGGGGCGGGGTTCGGCGTCTCCTACGAGCAGTACTTC
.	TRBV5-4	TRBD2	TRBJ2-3	CASSLAGGLAPDTQYF	TGTGCCAGCAGCTTGGCCGGAGGACTAGCGCCAGATACGCAGTATTTT
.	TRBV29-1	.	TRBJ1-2	CSVEGFYGYTF	TGCAGCGTGGAGGGGTTTTATGGCTACACCTTC
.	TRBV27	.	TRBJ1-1	CASRGGIRNTEAFF	TGTGCCAGCCGGGGGGGGATCAGGAACACTGAAGCTTTCTTT
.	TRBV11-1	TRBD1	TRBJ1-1	CASSIRQGNTEAFF	TGTGCCAGCAGCATCCGACAGGGGAACACTGAAGCTTTCTTT
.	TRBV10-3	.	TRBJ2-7	CAISERGPYEQYF	TGTGCCATCAGTGAACGAGGCCCCTACGAGCAGTACTTC
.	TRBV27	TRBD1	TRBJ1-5	CASSRAGGDQPQHF	TGTGCCAGCAGCAGGGCAGGGGGTGATCAGCCCCAGCATTTT
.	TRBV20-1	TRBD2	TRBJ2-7	CSASYGTSGDFYEQYF	TGCAGTGCCAGTTACGGGACTAGCGGGGATTTCTACGAGCAGTACTTC
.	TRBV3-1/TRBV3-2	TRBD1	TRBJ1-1	CASSQGRTGVNTEAFF	TGTGCCAGCAGCCAGGGACGGACAGGGGTTAACACTGAAGCTTTCTTT
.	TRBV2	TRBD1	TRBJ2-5	CASSETGQGTVETQYF	TGTGCCAGCAGTGAGACGGGACAGGGGACGGTGGAGACCCAGTACTTC